This entry is about one T cell receptor beta chain. The antigen remains unidentified. The source of the sample is a study of response to subunit inactivated influenza vaccine. The junction had 8 bases not matched to a gene; V was cut back by 6 bases and J by 7 bases. CDR3 length equals 15 residues. Germline V CDR1 and CDR2: MNHEY, SVGEGT. Study-level results: Every seasonal influenza vaccination brings in few new T cells, the authors suggested.

TCRdb reprocessed the RT-PCR reads with MiXCR, giving one entry per CDR3 protein. The table lists around 530,000 distinct CDR3 sequences, more than 15% of them singletons, with 3% in the top ten. The material sequenced was CD4+ T cells sorted from PBMCs, taken 23 months after vaccination. This receptor was identified in a man aged 50-75 years who received an inactivated influenza vaccine. V usage is TRBV6-2 or TRBV6-3 and J usage is TRBJ2-1; the match to TRBD2 covers 11 bases. Here the CDR3 reads CASSQPWTSGNEQFF. DNA of the CDR3: TGTGCCAGCAGCCAACCTTGGACTAGCGGGAATGAGCAGTTCTTC.